Described below is a single T cell receptor (beta chain) sequence and its context. The germline V gene has CDR1 SGHAT and CDR2 FQNNGV. The CDR3 sequence is 14 residues long. Trimming stripped 1 base from V and 6 bases from J, with 10 bases between. The data originate from a study of blood T cell repertoires in COVID-19. Repertoires were generated with immunoSEQ multiplex PCR, while TCRdb's copy carries only in-frame clones and drops some. Here the sample spans about 140,000 clones, about four fifths being singletons. The source is a woman aged 60-75 years with acute or convalescent COVID-19. V and J are TRBV11-2 and TRBJ2-1; D gene ambiguous. The sequenced sample consisted of peripheral blood. This chain's CDR3 is CASSLVGPLNEQFF. For the CDR3, the DNA is TGTGCCAGCAGCTTAGTGGGCCCCCTCAATGAGCAGTTCTTC.